The rows below give T cell receptor beta chains drawn from one sample of a study of blood T cells in healthy people across ages. TCRdb recomputed calls from the 5' RACE reads with MiXCR, one row per CDR3 protein. The sample has more than 1 million distinct CDR3 sequences; under 45% are singletons. Sequencing was carried out using blood. Receptor source: a woman aged 55-75 years in good health. The CDR3 runs from the conserved cysteine through the conserved F or W. Fields, in order: clone size, D gene, J gene, V gene, CDR3 protein, CDR3 DNA. D genes are given only for firm matches. Clone size is stated in some rows and not others, as once, few, many or a class when expanded.

. | . | TRBJ2-5 | TRBV7-8 | CASSLASAGSRETQYF | TGTGCCAGCAGCTTAGCCTCTGCGGGCTCACGGGAGACCCAGTACTTC
. | TRBD2 | TRBJ2-5 | TRBV12-3/TRBV12-4 | CASSSTGGPGETQYF | TGTGCCAGCAGTAGTACGGGAGGGCCGGGGGAGACCCAGTACTTC
. | TRBD1 | TRBJ1-5 | TRBV6-2/TRBV6-3 | CASSQPFGQAVGPQHF | TGTGCCAGCAGTCAACCTTTCGGACAGGCCGTGGGTCCCCAGCATTTT
many | TRBD2 | TRBJ2-7 | TRBV4-2 | CASSQPTSGRAHEQYF | TGTGCCAGCAGCCAACCGACTAGCGGGAGGGCGCACGAGCAGTACTTC
. | TRBD2 | TRBJ2-1 | TRBV5-1 | CASSSTVSKASGRPNEQFF | TGCGCCAGCAGCTCGACAGTTTCTAAGGCTAGCGGGAGGCCGAATGAGCAGTTCTTC
. | . | TRBJ2-5 | TRBV10-1 | CASSVGTPASETQYF | TGCGCCAGCAGTGTAGGGACCCCGGCCTCCGAGACCCAGTACTTC
few | . | TRBJ2-7 | TRBV28 | CASSPSRVYEQYF | TGTGCCAGCAGCCCCTCCAGGGTGTACGAGCAGTACTTC
. | . | TRBJ1-1 | TRBV11-2 | CASRPSGVTEAFF | TGTGCCAGCAGACCCTCAGGGGTCACTGAAGCTTTCTTT
few | . | TRBJ1-4 | TRBV7-9 | CASSLFPALPTNEKLFF | TGTGCCAGCAGCTTATTCCCCGCTTTACCAACTAATGAAAAACTGTTTTTT
. | . | TRBJ2-7 | TRBV6-5 | CASSWDEGYEQYF | TGTGCCAGCAGTTGGGACGAGGGGTACGAGCAGTACTTC
few | TRBD2 | TRBJ2-5 | TRBV27 | CASSSGGLTVQYF | TGTGCCAGCAGTTCGGGAGGTCTTACGGTGCAGTACTTC
. | . | TRBJ2-7 | TRBV5-1 | CASSLGTVEQYF | TGCGCCAGCAGCTTGGGGACAGTCGAGCAGTACTTC
few | TRBD2 | TRBJ2-1 | TRBV5-1 | CASSWTAGGRGNEQFF | TGCGCCAGCAGCTGGACAGCGGGAGGGCGGGGAAATGAGCAGTTCTTC
. | . | TRBJ2-1 | TRBV4-2 | CASSQEAAGRQFF | TGTGCCAGCAGCCAAGAGGCGGCGGGGAGGCAGTTCTTC
once | TRBD2 | TRBJ2-3 | TRBV20-1 | CSAKVPRGAGGYYRTDTQYF | TGCAGTGCTAAAGTTCCCCGAGGAGCGGGAGGGTATTACCGCACAGATACGCAGTATTTT
. | . | TRBJ2-1 | TRBV29-1 | CSVAASSYNEQFF | TGCAGCGTTGCTGCTAGCAGCTACAATGAGCAGTTCTTC
. | . | TRBJ1-6 | TRBV20-1 | CSALFGVTGITINSPLHF | TGCAGTGCTCTCTTTGGGGTGACAGGAATCACCATTAATTCACCCCTCCACTTT
. | TRBD2 | TRBJ2-7 | TRBV9 | CASSVGGSGRNEQYF | TGTGCCAGCAGCGTAGGGGGAAGCGGGAGGAATGAGCAGTACTTC
. | . | TRBJ2-7 | TRBV9 | CASSPGPNTVYEQYF | TGTGCCAGCAGCCCGGGACCAAACACCGTCTACGAGCAGTACTTC
. | . | TRBJ2-7 | TRBV21-1 | CASSKLVGDRGSYNEQYF | TGTGCCAGCAGCAAATTGGTCGGGGACAGGGGTTCCTACAATGAGCAGTACTTC
. | . | TRBJ1-1 | TRBV7-2 | CASSLTSGANTEAFF | TGTGCCAGCAGCTTAACGTCTGGGGCCAACACTGAAGCTTTCTTT
. | TRBD2 | TRBJ2-7 | TRBV27 | CASSKAGRYEQYF | TGTGCCAGCAGTAAAGCGGGACGCTACGAGCAGTACTTC
. | TRBD1 | TRBJ2-5 | TRBV3-1 | CASSQELTGGNERYF | TGTGCCAGCAGCCAAGAGCTAACAGGGGGGAATGAGCGGTACTTC
once | . | TRBJ2-7 | TRBV11-2 | CASSLEGPTTEQYF | TGTGCCAGCAGCTTAGAGGGCCCCACCACCGAGCAGTACTTC
. | TRBD2 | TRBJ2-7 | TRBV20-1 | CSAAGRATYEQYF | TGCAGTGCTGCCGGGAGGGCCACCTACGAGCAGTACTTC
. | . | TRBJ2-5 | TRBV11-2 | CASRSPGPGEETQYF | TGTGCCAGCAGGTCACCGGGACCAGGGGAAGAGACCCAGTACTTC
. | . | TRBJ2-3 | TRBV13 | CASSSPQERDTQYF | TGTGCCAGCAGCTCCCCACAAGAAAGGGATACGCAGTATTTT
. | . | TRBJ1-1 | TRBV10-3 | CAISEGTANTEAFF | TGTGCCATCAGTGAGGGCACGGCGAACACTGAGGCTTTCTTT
. | TRBD2 | TRBJ2-1 | TRBV2 | CASSEARGLAAAGEQFF | TGTGCCAGCAGTGAAGCGAGAGGACTAGCGGCGGCTGGTGAGCAGTTCTTC
. | . | TRBJ1-6 | TRBV9 | CASSLPGQFGSPLHF | TGTGCCAGCAGCCTACCCGGACAGTTCGGTTCACCCCTCCACTTT
. | TRBD1 | TRBJ1-2 | TRBV29-1 | CSVDKPGTAYGYTF | TGCAGCGTTGACAAACCCGGGACAGCTTATGGCTACACCTTC